This is a list of T cell receptor beta chains from one sample in a study of read filtering for tumor transcriptome and immune sequencing. MiXCR, applied by TCRdb to the reads, yields one record per CDR3 protein. This sample has tens of thousands of distinct CDR3 sequences; approximately 19% occur once, and the top ten carry over 12%. Sequencing used a population of CD138-negative cells sorted from bone marrow. The receptors shown here come from a donor at least 40 years old with multiple myeloma. CDR3s include the opening cysteine and the closing phenylalanine or tryptophan. The D gene is left open where the match is weak. Clone size is stated in some rows and not others, as once, few, many or a class when expanded.

size,D,V,J,CDR3,DNA
many,-,TRBV12-3/TRBV12-4,TRBJ2-1,CASGGDLDEQFF,TGTGCCAGCGGAGGAGATTTAGATGAGCAGTTCTTC
-,TRBD2,TRBV28,TRBJ2-5,CASRLPGKGREQETQYF,TGTGCCAGCAGACTCCCCGGGAAGGGGAGGGAACAAGAGACCCAGTACTTC
many,TRBD2,TRBV18,TRBJ2-1,CASSPDRPGLADNEQFF,TGTGCCAGCTCACCGGACAGACCCGGACTAGCGGACAATGAGCAGTTCTTC
many,TRBD1,TRBV5-6,TRBJ1-1,CASSLGGSGTGYTEAFF,TGTGCCAGCAGCCTGGGGGGCTCCGGGACAGGGTACACTGAAGCTTTCTTT
-,-,TRBV25-1,TRBJ2-5,CASSEWGGSIYQETQYF,TGTGCCAGCAGTGAATGGGGGGGCAGTATATACCAAGAGACCCAGTACTTC
medium-sized,-,TRBV11-2,TRBJ2-1,CASSLGPESEQFF,TGTGCCAGCAGCTTAGGTCCGGAATCTGAGCAGTTCTTC
many,-,TRBV6-2/TRBV6-3,TRBJ1-5,CASSYTDNQPQHF,TGTGCCAGCAGTTACACGGACAATCAGCCCCAGCATTTT
few,TRBD1,TRBV6-5,TRBJ1-5,CASRDRGMNQPQHF,TGTGCCAGCCGGGACAGGGGGATGAATCAGCCCCAGCATTTT
-,-,TRBV3-1,TRBJ2-1,CASSQGLKGLSF,TGTGCCAGCAGCCAGGGCCTTAAGGGTCTGTCCTTC
-,TRBD2,TRBV14,TRBJ2-3,CASSQVASGIGTQYF,TGTGCCAGCAGCCAAGTCGCTAGCGGGATCGGTACGCAGTATTTT
many,-,TRBV7-2,TRBJ2-3,CASSPYTDTQYF,TGTGCCAGCAGCCCATACACAGATACGCAGTATTTT
-,TRBD1,TRBV5-1,TRBJ1-4,CASSSGGTNEELFF,TGCGCCAGCAGCTCAGGGGGAACTAATGAAGAACTGTTTTTT
few,TRBD2,TRBV7-3,TRBJ2-1,CASSLATSGRSDKQFF,TGTGCCAGCAGCTTAGCTACTAGCGGGAGAAGTGATAAGCAGTTCTTC
few,-,TRBV7-7,TRBJ2-1,CASRDQFF,TGTGCTAGCAGAGATCAGTTCTTC
many,-,TRBV10-3,TRBJ2-1,CAISESEDNEQFF,TGTGCCATCAGTGAGTCGGAAGACAATGAGCAGTTCTTC
many,TRBD1,TRBV29-1,TRBJ1-1,CSAGQGVGPEAFF,TGCAGCGCCGGGCAGGGGGTTGGTCCTGAAGCTTTCTTT
many,-,TRBV6-5,TRBJ2-5,CASSPGRKRETQYF,TGTGCCAGCAGTCCTGGGAGGAAGAGGGAGACCCAGTACTTC
many,TRBD1,TRBV12-3/TRBV12-4,TRBJ1-4,CASSLTGREKLFF,TGTGCCAGCAGTTTGACAGGGAGAGAAAAACTGTTTTTT
many,-,TRBV20-1,TRBJ2-2,CSARVYISGTGELFF,TGCAGTGCTAGAGTCTACATTTCGGGCACCGGGGAGCTGTTTTTT
once,-,TRBV23-1,TRBJ1-1,CASPLEAEAFF,TGCGCCAGCCCCTTGGAAGCTGAAGCTTTCTTT
many,-,TRBV11-2,TRBJ2-7,CASSLAEGYEQYF,TGTGCCAGCAGCTTAGCTGAGGGCTACGAGCAGTACTTC
-,-,TRBV5-1,TRBJ2-3,CASSFSGSTDTQYF,TGCGCCAGCAGCTTCTCAGGAAGCACAGATACGCAGTATTTT
many,-,TRBV5-1,TRBJ2-1,CASSLFQGYNEQFF,TGCGCCAGCAGCTTGTTCCAGGGGTACAATGAGCAGTTCTTC
many,-,TRBV12-3/TRBV12-4,TRBJ2-7,CASSPGHSSYEQYF,TGTGCCAGCAGTCCTGGTCACAGTTCGTACGAGCAGTACTTC
-,-,TRBV5-1,TRBJ1-1,CASSLGSVNTVAFF,TGCGCCAGCAGCTTGGGTTCGGTGAACACTGTAGCTTTCTTT
-,TRBD2,TRBV4-2,TRBJ2-7,CASSQVWTSGRDSSYEQYF,TGTGCCAGCAGCCAAGTTTGGACTAGCGGGAGGGATAGCTCCTACGAGCAGTACTTC
-,TRBD1,TRBV2,TRBJ1-2,CASKLDRDYGYTF,TGTGCCAGCAAGCTGGACAGGGACTATGGCTACACCTTC
many,-,TRBV5-1,TRBJ2-3,CASSLEAGLTDTQYF,TGCGCCAGCAGCTTGGAGGCGGGACTCACAGATACGCAGTATTTT
many,-,TRBV9,TRBJ1-5,CASSAAGGQF,TGTGCCAGCAGCGCCGCCGGTGGCCAATTT
many,-,TRBV7-3,TRBJ2-1,CASSPPNLRGSLYNEQFF,TGTGCCAGCAGCCCCCCAAATTTGAGGGGTTCTCTTTACAATGAGCAGTTCTTC
many,-,TRBV7-9,TRBJ1-1,CASSVENTEAFF,TGTGCCAGCAGCGTGGAGAACACTGAAGCTTTCTTT
few,-,TRBV12-3/TRBV12-4,TRBJ2-3,CASSPGTYSFTDTQYF,TGTGCCAGCAGTCCAGGGACCTACTCTTTCACAGATACGCAGTATTTT
many,-,TRBV20-1,TRBJ2-7,CSARRQAYEQYF,TGCAGTGCTCGCCGACAGGCCTACGAGCAGTACTTC
many,-,TRBV30,TRBJ2-3,CAWSRDSWGKDTQYF,TGTGCCTGGTCTCGGGATTCGTGGGGAAAAGATACGCAGTATTTT
many,-,TRBV6-2/TRBV6-3,TRBJ2-7,CASSYKAYEQYF,TGTGCCAGCAGTTACAAGGCCTACGAGCAGTATTTC
few,-,TRBV29-1,TRBJ1-2,CSTDGADGYTF,TGCAGCACCGACGGGGCCGATGGCTACACCTTC
many,-,TRBV24-1,TRBJ2-1,CATRSYNEQFF,TGTGCCACCCGATCCTACAATGAGCAGTTCTTC
many,TRBD2,TRBV19,TRBJ2-3,CASSIEAGGRDTQYF,TGTGCCAGTAGTATAGAGGCGGGGGGACGAGATACGCAGTATTTT
few,TRBD1,TRBV12-5,TRBJ1-4,CASGLGTDNEKLFF,TGTGCTAGTGGTTTAGGGACAGATAATGAAAAACTGTTTTTT
-,-,TRBV29-1,TRBJ2-3,CGVGADTQCF,TGCGGCGTCGGGGCAGATACGCAGTGTTTT
many,-,TRBV7-9,TRBJ2-1,CASSVRSPRYNNEQFF,TGTGCCAGCAGCGTACGAAGCCCGCGGTATAACAATGAGCAGTTCTTC
-,-,TRBV12-3/TRBV12-4,TRBJ1-1,CATTGTMNTEAFF,TGTGCCACAACCGGGACAATGAACACTGAAGCTTTCTTT
many,TRBD1,TRBV2,TRBJ2-6,CASSRDRVTGYGANVLTF,TGTGCCAGCAGCCGGGACAGGGTAACAGGGTACGGGGCCAACGTCCTGACTTTC
-,-,TRBV7-9,TRBJ2-1,CSSTRPVAGYRNEQFF,TGTTCCAGCACCCGCCCAGTGGCAGGGTATCGCAATGAGCAGTTCTTC
many,TRBD1,TRBV20-1,TRBJ2-3,CSAGQGADPDTQYF,TGCAGTGCTGGACAGGGGGCGGACCCAGATACGCAGTATTTT
many,TRBD1,TRBV29-1,TRBJ1-5,CSVAGGRNQPQHF,TGCAGCGTTGCAGGGGGCCGTAATCAGCCCCAGCATTTT
-,-,TRBV7-9,TRBJ2-3,CASSQTGRRTSDTQYF,TGTGCCAGCAGCCAGACGGGACGACGAACCAGTGATACGCAGTATTTT
many,TRBD1,TRBV20-1,TRBJ1-1,CSARQGYTEAFF,TGCAGTGCCAGACAGGGTTACACTGAAGCTTTCTTT
many,TRBD1,TRBV11-3,TRBJ2-5,CASSSRTGGQETQYF,TGTGCCAGCAGCTCGCGGACAGGGGGACAAGAGACCCAGTACTTC
many,-,TRBV6-1,TRBJ2-3,CASSPQDRGTRTSDTQYF,TGTGCCAGCAGTCCCCAGGATCGGGGGACCCGGACCTCTGATACGCAGTATTTT
-,TRBD2,TRBV14,TRBJ2-1,CASSPPSGGNNEQFF,TGTGCCAGCAGCCCCCCTAGCGGGGGTAACAATGAGCAGTTCTTC
many,TRBD1,TRBV20-1,TRBJ2-2,CSARNRGRQTGELFF,TGCAGTGCTCGTAACAGGGGGCGACAGACCGGGGAGCTGTTTTTT
many,TRBD2,TRBV20-1,TRBJ2-1,CSSSGDSRERPDNEQFF,TGCAGTTCCAGCGGGGACTCCAGAGAGAGGCCGGACAATGAGCAGTTCTTC
many,-,TRBV5-4,TRBJ1-2,CASSLDDYGYTF,TGTGCCAGCAGCTTGGATGATTATGGCTACACCTTC
many,TRBD1,TRBV20-1,TRBJ2-5,CSARDRTGGETQYF,TGCAGTGCTAGAGACCGGACAGGGGGAGAGACCCAGTACTTC